This T cell receptor beta chain was documented in a study of PD-1 blockade in classical Hodgkin lymphoma. Background on the study: The study gave patients nivolumab 3 mg/kg intravenously every 2 weeks. Study-wide points: The study found complete responders had baseline diversity similar to newly diagnosed patients. With respect to the repertoire differences, their causes, possibly disease activity or prior therapy, remain undefined.

There are 16 residues in the CDR3. Unmatched junction bases numbered 12, after V lost 4 bases and J lost 4 bases. Germline lookup yields CDR1 MGHDK and CDR2 SYGVNS. Every single patient, without exception, relapsed after autologous stem cell transplantation, and brentuximab vedotin exposure varied. Thawed PBMCs were subjected to magnetic negative selection, which yielded isolated CD8+ T cells. Complete response, partial response or progressive disease was recorded as best response. Turning to this clone: What it binds is unknown.

Libraries were prepared by immunoSEQ multiplex PCR; TCRdb keeps only in-frame clonotypes and omits some of them. The data hold fewer than 30,000 clones, with around 88% observed a single time. This specimen consisted of CD8+ T cells from blood, obtained at baseline. The TCR sequence derives from a human donor with classical Hodgkin lymphoma. The gene calls are TRBV25-1 and TRBJ1-1; 7 nucleotides line up with TRBD1. The CDR3: CASSGPGQFIGTEAFF. DNA of the CDR3: TGTGCCAGCAGTGGGCCGGGACAGTTTATTGGCACTGAAGCTTTCTTT.